The 6 T cell receptor beta chains reported below all come from one sample, sequenced in a study of T cell repertoires in cytomegalovirus infection. TCRdb called the reads again in MiXCR, with one record for every CDR3 protein. The table lists under 200,000 distinct CDR3 sequences, approximately 9.6% of them singletons. Sequencing used PBMCs. These receptors originate from a human donor in good health (CMV status not recorded). Some clones in this sample may be carry-over from other donors' samples.

There are a few counts of this clonotype. This CDR3 is CASSLVAGGPVNEQFF. DNA for the CDR3: TGCGCCAGCAGCTTGGTTGCGGGAGGGCCGGTCAATGAGCAGTTCTTC. The chain joins TRBV5-1 to TRBJ2-1; 9 bases fit TRBD2. Germline CDR1 is SGHRS and CDR2 is YFSETQ. The trim removed 0 bases at V and 6 bases at J, leaving 7 bases unmatched. There are 16 residues in the CDR3.

The J gene is TRBJ2-1, the V gene TRBV7-2; no clear D. Trimming took 5 bases from V and 3 from J, leaving 8 bases between them. CDR3 length: 13 amino acids. CDR1 is SGHTA, CDR2 FQGNSA, per germline. CDR3 bases: TGTGCCAGCAGCCGGTCAAGCTACAATGAGCAGTTCTTC. This encodes CASSRSSYNEQFF.

This clonotype was seen at least ten times. The rearrangement joins TRBV7-2 to TRBJ2-7; TRBD2 matches 9 bases. Germline trimming cut 5 bases from V and 7 bases from J; bases unmatched to any gene: 6. The germline V gene encodes CDR1 SGHTA and CDR2 FQGNSA. The CDR3 is 13 residues long. For the CDR3, the DNA is TGTGCCAGCAGCCCGGGACTAGCTGGTGAGCAGTACTTC. It specifies CASSPGLAGEQYF.

This clonotype was seen only a few times. The chain combines TRBV5-4 with TRBJ2-3; 7 bases match TRBD2. This CDR3 has 16 residues. The germline CDR1 and CDR2 sequences are SGHNT and YYREEE (reference sequence). Trimming at V came to 1 base and at J to 5 bases, leaving 10 bases not matched to a gene. The CDR3 loop is CASSLKASGGQDTQYF. Written as DNA, the CDR3 is TGTGCCAGCAGCTTGAAGGCTAGCGGAGGTCAAGATACGCAGTATTTT.

This clonotype was recorded many times. The chain's CDR3 is CASSRRQGVYEQYF. Written as DNA, the CDR3 is TGTGCCAGCAGTCGACGACAGGGGGTCTACGAGCAGTACTTC. This sequence joins TRBV6-1 and TRBJ2-7; TRBD1 agrees at 9 bases. Germline trimming cut 5 bases from V and 3 bases from J; bases unmatched to any gene: 5. The CDR3 runs 14 residues. Per the germline V gene, CDR1 is MNHNS and CDR2 is SASEGT.

This clonotype was observed many times. V usage is TRBV7-2 and J usage is TRBJ1-1, with a tentative D call TRBD1 (5 bases). The CDR3 loop spans 11 amino acids. The V gene's germline CDR1 is SGHTA and CDR2 FQGNSA. Trimming took off 5 bases at V and 11 bases at J, with 12 bases between the two ends. The CDR3 coding sequence is TGTGCCAGCAGCCGGGGGAGGACGGCTTTCTTT. Translating gives CASSRGRTAFF.